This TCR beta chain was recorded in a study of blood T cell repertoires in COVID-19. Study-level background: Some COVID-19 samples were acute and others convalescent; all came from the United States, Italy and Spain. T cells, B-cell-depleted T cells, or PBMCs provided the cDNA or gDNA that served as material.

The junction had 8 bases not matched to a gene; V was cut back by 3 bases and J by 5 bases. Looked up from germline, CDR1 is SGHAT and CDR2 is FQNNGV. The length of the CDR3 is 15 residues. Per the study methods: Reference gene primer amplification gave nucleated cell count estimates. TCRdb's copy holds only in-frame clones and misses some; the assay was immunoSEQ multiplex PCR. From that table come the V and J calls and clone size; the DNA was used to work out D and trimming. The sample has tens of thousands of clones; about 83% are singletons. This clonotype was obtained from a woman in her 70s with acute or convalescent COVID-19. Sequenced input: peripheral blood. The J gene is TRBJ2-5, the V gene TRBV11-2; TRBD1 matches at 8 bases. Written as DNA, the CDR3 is TGTGCCAGCAGCTTTGGTCTCAGGGGGCAGGAGACCCAGTACTTC. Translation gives CASSFGLRGQETQYF.